The 11 T cell receptor beta chains reported below all come from one sample, sequenced in a study of T cell responses to AZD1222 COVID-19 vaccine. Data came from immunoSEQ multiplex PCR; TCRdb stores just in-frame clones and leaves some out. Of more than 95,000 clones in the sample, 80% to 90% were seen once. The sequenced sample was peripheral blood, obtained on day 0 of AZD1222 vaccination. These receptors were obtained from an adult in good health.

This clone is a singleton in its sample. The V and J genes are TRBV6-5 and TRBJ1-5; D perhaps matches TRBD1 (5 bases). Germline-derived CDR1 and CDR2 are MNHEY and SVGAGI. The CDR3 is made up of 15 amino acids. Trimming took 4 bases from V and 5 from J, leaving 15 bases between them. DNA of the CDR3: TGTGCCAGCAGTTCCGGAGGGGCTCAATATCAGCCCCAGCATTTT. Translated: CASSSGGAQYQPQHF.

V is TRBV12-3 or TRBV12-4 and J is TRBJ2-5; D unclear. Trimming shortened V by 1 base and J by 0 bases, and 3 bases separated the two germline ends. The CDR3 length is 13 residues. The CDR3: CASSLDYQETQYF. The CDR3 nucleotides read TGTGCCAGCAGTTTAGACTACCAAGAGACCCAGTACTTC.

The chain links TRBV7-2 to TRBJ1-3; 9 nucleotides agree with TRBD1. V lost 3 bases and J lost 0; bases outside the gene matches: 6. The length of the CDR3 is 17 residues. CDR1 and CDR2 from the germline V gene are SGHTA and FQGNSA. The CDR3 nucleotides are TGTGCCAGCAGCTTCAGAGGGACAGGGAGCTCTGGAAACACCATATATTTT. It is translated as CASSFRGTGSSGNTIYF.

In DNA, the CDR3 is TGTGCCAGCGGGGGACTAGCGGGAGGAGCGCAGTATTTT. Amino acid sequence: CASGGLAGGAQYF. The chain links TRBV9 to TRBJ2-3; 15 bases are a match to TRBD2. Per the germline V gene, CDR1 is SGDLS and CDR2 is YYNGEE. V lost 7 bases to trimming and J lost 10 bases; unmatched junction nucleotides: 4. The CDR3 runs 13 residues.

V gene TRBV7-8 combines with J gene TRBJ2-7; a possible D gene is TRBD2 (6 bases). Deletions cut 5 bases from V and 6 bases from J, with 17 bases between. This CDR3 comprises 14 residues. From germline, CDR1 is SGHVS and CDR2 FQNEAQ. Here the CDR3 reads CASSPRDGGGEQYF. The CDR3 DNA follows: TGTGCCAGCAGCCCTCGGGACGGGGGAGGCGAGCAGTACTTC. The full variable domain, rest sourced from reference TRBV7-8 and TRBJ2-7, is GAGVSQSPRYKVAKRGQDVALRCDPISGHVSLFWYQQALGQGPEFLTYFQNEAQLDKSGLPSDRFFAERPEGSVSTLKIQRTQQEDSAVYLCASSPRDGGGEQYFGPGTRLTVT.

This clone has more than one count but fewer than ten. V and J are TRBV10-3 and TRBJ2-7; 8 bases map to TRBD2. Per the germline V gene, CDR1 is ENHRY and CDR2 is SYGVKD. Germline trimming cut 8 bases from V and 5 bases from J; bases unmatched to any gene: 11. CDR3 length equals 14 residues. The CDR3 loop reads CAIGGGPHSNEQYF. The CDR3 DNA is TGTGCCATCGGCGGGGGGCCTCATTCTAACGAGCAGTACTTC.

The chain uses TRBV29-1 and TRBJ2-7; a weak D match, TRBD2 (6 bases). From germline, CDR1 is SQVTM and CDR2 ANQGSEA. Between the trimmed V and J ends, which lost 5 bases and 5 bases, there was a span of 13 bases. This CDR3 is 12 amino acids long. The CDR3 region has the DNA TGCAGCGTTTCGGGGGATTTGAACGAGCAGTACTTC. It translates to CSVSGDLNEQYF.

This chain links TRBV9 with TRBJ1-3, with D perhaps matching TRBD1 (6 bases). Germline assignment: CDR1 SGDLS and CDR2 YYNGEE. This CDR3 has 14 amino acids. Trimming cost V 7 bases and J 2 bases, with 13 bases left between them. CDR3 residues: CASDKGGPGNTIYF. CDR3 coding DNA: TGTGCCAGCGATAAAGGGGGACCTGGAAACACCATATATTTT.

J is TRBJ1-5 and V is TRBV6-6, with 11 nucleotides matching TRBD1. This CDR3 contains 16 residues. V trimming: 0 bases; J trimming: 6 bases; junction bases outside the gene matches: 4. Germline assignment: CDR1 MNHNY and CDR2 SVGAGI (reference sequence). Here the CDR3 DNA reads TGTGCCAGCAGTTACTCCGGGACAGGGGGTGCTCAGCCCCAGCATTTT. Encoded protein: CASSYSGTGGAQPQHF.

This rearrangement joins TRBV9 to TRBJ2-7; 11 positions agree with TRBD2. Germline CDR1 and CDR2: SGDLS and YYNGEE. The ends lost 4 bases at V and 0 bases at J; junction bases unmatched: 9. This CDR3 has 17 residues. CDR3 nucleotide sequence: TGTGCCAGCAGCCTGGGGCTAGCGGGGGGCTCCTCCTACGAGCAGTACTTC. The encoded protein is CASSLGLAGGSSYEQYF.

This clone has just a few counts. The chain carries TRBV29-1 and TRBJ1-2, with 10 positions matching TRBD1. Trimming at V came to 3 bases and at J to 4 bases, leaving 17 bases not matched to a gene. CDR3 length: 18 residues. Germline V lookup: CDR1 SQVTM, CDR2 ANQGSEA. CDR3 sequence reads: CSVEDSGTGDSVGYGYTF. The CDR3 bases are TGCAGCGTTGAGGATTCTGGGACAGGGGATTCCGTAGGCTATGGCTACACCTTC. The complete variable domain, with remaining parts taken from reference TRBV29-1 and TRBJ1-2, reads SAVISQKPSRDICQRGTSLTIQCQVDSQVTMMFWYRQQPGQSLTLIATANQGSEATYESGFVIDKFPISRPNLTFSTLTVSNMSPEDSSIYLCSVEDSGTGDSVGYGYTFGSGTRLTVV.